The rows below give T cell receptor beta chains drawn from one sample of a study of T cell repertoires and HLA-DP antigens. The antigens of these receptors remain unknown. The data were produced by immunoSEQ multiplex PCR, yet TCRdb's version contains in-frame clones alone and is incomplete. The data contain roughly 120,000 clones, roughly 92% of them singletons. Sequences were obtained from CD4+ T cells from PBMCs. These receptors were collected from a woman in her late teens or twenties in good health and CMV-seronegative. The CDR3 runs from the conserved cysteine through the conserved F or W. The D gene is left open where the match is weak. Only part of the rows carry a size: once, few, many, or a class if the clone is expanded.

d_gene: TRBD2; abundance: .; j_gene: TRBJ2-7; v_gene: TRBV6-5; CDR3nt: TGTGCCAGCAGTCCCAGACTAGCGGGCTTCTACGAGCAGTACTTC; CDR3aa: CASSPRLAGFYEQYF
d_gene: .; abundance: .; j_gene: TRBJ1-2; v_gene: TRBV12-5; CDR3nt: TGTGCTAGTGGTTTGGTAAAGGTGGGAGGGATCCAACCCTTTTCCTATGGCTACACCTTC; CDR3aa: CASGLVKVGGIQPFSYGYTF
d_gene: TRBD1; abundance: .; j_gene: TRBJ2-5; v_gene: TRBV28; CDR3nt: TGTGCCAGCAGTTTACTCCCCCGTGGGGGACAGGGGTTTGGTCTGGGGGAGACCCAGTACTTC; CDR3aa: CASSLLPRGGQGFGLGETQYF
d_gene: .; abundance: .; j_gene: TRBJ1-1; v_gene: TRBV6-1; CDR3nt: TGTGCCAGCCTAACAGGGACTGAAGCTTTCTTT; CDR3aa: CASLTGTEAFF
d_gene: .; abundance: .; j_gene: TRBJ2-2; v_gene: TRBV11-3; CDR3nt: TGTGCCAGCAGCTTAGAGGCGGGGAACACCGGGGAGCTGTTTTTT; CDR3aa: CASSLEAGNTGELFF
d_gene: .; abundance: once; j_gene: TRBJ2-5; v_gene: TRBV5-1; CDR3nt: TGCGCCAGCAGAACATCCCAAGAGACCCAGTACTTC; CDR3aa: CASRTSQETQYF
d_gene: .; abundance: .; j_gene: TRBJ1-2; v_gene: TRBV6-6; CDR3nt: TGTGCCAGCAGTTACTCCAGGAACGGGCGCTATGGCTACACCTTC; CDR3aa: CASSYSRNGRYGYTF
d_gene: .; abundance: .; j_gene: TRBJ1-4; v_gene: TRBV27; CDR3nt: TGTGCCAGCGGCCAACAGGGAGCTAATGAAAAACTGTTTTTT; CDR3aa: CASGQQGANEKLFF
d_gene: .; abundance: few; j_gene: TRBJ1-5; v_gene: TRBV30; CDR3nt: TGTGCCTGGAGTGTCCGACGCGGAGATCAGCCCCAGCATTTT; CDR3aa: CAWSVRRGDQPQHF
d_gene: .; abundance: .; j_gene: TRBJ1-5; v_gene: TRBV27; CDR3nt: TGTGCCAGCAGTCGTTCGGCTAGTAGTCAGCCCCAGCATTTT; CDR3aa: CASSRSASSQPQHF
d_gene: .; abundance: .; j_gene: TRBJ1-6; v_gene: TRBV6-5; CDR3nt: TGTGCCAGCGAAGCCGGGACGGATAATTCACCCCTCCACTTT; CDR3aa: CASEAGTDNSPLHF
d_gene: .; abundance: .; j_gene: TRBJ2-5; v_gene: TRBV18; CDR3nt: TGTGCCAGCTCACCACCAGGGGGGTACCAAGAGACCCAGTACTTC; CDR3aa: CASSPPGGYQETQYF
d_gene: TRBD1; abundance: .; j_gene: TRBJ1-5; v_gene: TRBV5-1; CDR3nt: TGCGCCAGCAGCTTGGAGGGACAGAATAATCAGCCCCAGCATTTT; CDR3aa: CASSLEGQNNQPQHF
d_gene: TRBD1; abundance: .; j_gene: TRBJ1-1; v_gene: TRBV7-9; CDR3nt: TGTGCCAGCAGCAGCCGACAGGGGGTCTCGCACACTGAAGCTTTCTTT; CDR3aa: CASSSRQGVSHTEAFF
d_gene: .; abundance: .; j_gene: TRBJ2-4; v_gene: TRBV29-1; CDR3nt: TGCAGCGTGCCCGGGGGGACAGCAACCAAAAACATTCAGTACTTC; CDR3aa: CSVPGGTATKNIQYF
d_gene: TRBD1; abundance: .; j_gene: TRBJ1-2; v_gene: TRBV5-6; CDR3nt: TGTGCCACCCTGGGACAGCAAAAGAACTATGGCTACACCTTC; CDR3aa: CATLGQQKNYGYTF
d_gene: .; abundance: .; j_gene: TRBJ1-2; v_gene: TRBV2; CDR3nt: TGTGCCAGCAGTGAAAGCCAGGTATATGGCTACACCTTC; CDR3aa: CASSESQVYGYTF
d_gene: .; abundance: few; j_gene: TRBJ1-6; v_gene: TRBV5-4; CDR3nt: TGTGCCAGCAGCTTCAGACAGAACTATAATTCACCCCTCCACTTT; CDR3aa: CASSFRQNYNSPLHF
d_gene: .; abundance: .; j_gene: TRBJ1-1; v_gene: TRBV19; CDR3nt: TGTGCCAGTATGGGGGGAATTGAAGCTTTCTTT; CDR3aa: CASMGGIEAFF
d_gene: .; abundance: .; j_gene: TRBJ2-1; v_gene: TRBV23-1; CDR3nt: TGCGCCAGCAGTCAACCAGACGGGGTTATCGGTGAGCAGTTCTTC; CDR3aa: CASSQPDGVIGEQFF
d_gene: TRBD1; abundance: .; j_gene: TRBJ1-2; v_gene: TRBV7-8; CDR3nt: TGTGCCAGCAACCAGGGGGCGGGAGCTGGCTATGGCTACACCTTC; CDR3aa: CASNQGAGAGYGYTF
d_gene: .; abundance: .; j_gene: TRBJ1-4; v_gene: TRBV4-1; CDR3nt: TGCGCCAGCAGCCAGGTTCGGTTGGCAGGGGTTAATGAAAAACTGTTTTTT; CDR3aa: CASSQVRLAGVNEKLFF
d_gene: .; abundance: once; j_gene: TRBJ2-2; v_gene: TRBV28; CDR3nt: TGTGCCAGCATTACCGCCAGCATAAGCACAGGCTCCGCAAGATACGGGGAGCTGTTTTTT; CDR3aa: CASITASISTGSARYGELFF
d_gene: .; abundance: .; j_gene: TRBJ1-2; v_gene: TRBV5-6; CDR3nt: TGTGCCAGCAGTACAGGCATACTTAACTATGGCTACACCTTC; CDR3aa: CASSTGILNYGYTF
d_gene: .; abundance: .; j_gene: TRBJ2-5; v_gene: TRBV29-1; CDR3nt: TGCAGCGTTACCGGGACACCTCACAGTTCCCAAGAGACCCAGTACTTC; CDR3aa: CSVTGTPHSSQETQYF
d_gene: .; abundance: .; j_gene: TRBJ2-1; v_gene: TRBV21-1; CDR3nt: TGTGCCAGCCACTGTCGGGGGAATGAGCAGTTCTTC; CDR3aa: CASHCRGNEQFF
d_gene: TRBD2; abundance: .; j_gene: TRBJ2-5; v_gene: TRBV6-1; CDR3nt: TGTGCCAGCAGTGGGGGACTAGCGGGGGGCCAGGGGACCCAGTACTTC; CDR3aa: CASSGGLAGGQGTQYF
d_gene: .; abundance: .; j_gene: TRBJ2-1; v_gene: TRBV28; CDR3nt: TGTGCCAGCAGTTTGATGGGGGTAGGGTACAATGAGCAGTTCTTC; CDR3aa: CASSLMGVGYNEQFF
d_gene: TRBD2; abundance: .; j_gene: TRBJ2-3; v_gene: TRBV30; CDR3nt: TGTGCCTGGTCGAGCGGGGGCCTTAGCACAGATACGCAGTATTTT; CDR3aa: CAWSSGGLSTDTQYF
d_gene: .; abundance: .; j_gene: TRBJ2-3; v_gene: TRBV19; CDR3nt: TGTGCCAGTAGTGACAGACTCGGGCGAGTCACAGATACGCAGTATTTT; CDR3aa: CASSDRLGRVTDTQYF
d_gene: .; abundance: .; j_gene: TRBJ1-4; v_gene: TRBV6-5; CDR3nt: TGTGCCAGCAGACGTGAGGGTTCAACTAATGAAAAACTGTTTTTT; CDR3aa: CASRREGSTNEKLFF
d_gene: .; abundance: .; j_gene: TRBJ2-5; v_gene: TRBV7-9; CDR3nt: TGTGCCAGTGGAGCTGGGCAAGAGACCCAGTACTTC; CDR3aa: CASGAGQETQYF
d_gene: .; abundance: .; j_gene: TRBJ2-5; v_gene: TRBV4-2; CDR3nt: TGTGCCAGCAGCCAAGATTTTGGGCGGGGAGACCAAGAGACCCAGTACTTC; CDR3aa: CASSQDFGRGDQETQYF
d_gene: .; abundance: .; j_gene: TRBJ2-2; v_gene: TRBV5-6; CDR3nt: TGTGCCAGCAGCTTTCGACAGAACACCGGGGAGCTGTTTTTT; CDR3aa: CASSFRQNTGELFF
d_gene: .; abundance: .; j_gene: TRBJ1-2; v_gene: TRBV4-2; CDR3nt: TGTGCCAGCAGCCAAGGGGAGGATCGGGGCTACACCTTC; CDR3aa: CASSQGEDRGYTF
d_gene: TRBD2; abundance: .; j_gene: TRBJ2-1; v_gene: TRBV19; CDR3nt: TGTGCCAGCAGACCGAGAGCGGGAGCCTACTCGAGCTCCTACAATGAGCAGTTCTTC; CDR3aa: CASRPRAGAYSSSYNEQFF
d_gene: .; abundance: .; j_gene: TRBJ2-1; v_gene: TRBV30; CDR3nt: TGTGCCTGGAGTGGACAGGCCGGGACCTCGTTGAGTGAGCAGTTCTTC; CDR3aa: CAWSGQAGTSLSEQFF
d_gene: .; abundance: .; j_gene: TRBJ2-5; v_gene: TRBV7-9; CDR3nt: TGTGCCAGCATCCCAGGGGGGAAAGAGACCCAGTACTTC; CDR3aa: CASIPGGKETQYF
d_gene: TRBD1; abundance: once; j_gene: TRBJ2-5; v_gene: TRBV6-5; CDR3nt: TGTGCCAGCAGCTACGACAGGGCGAGAGAGACCCAGTACTTC; CDR3aa: CASSYDRARETQYF
d_gene: .; abundance: .; j_gene: TRBJ2-1; v_gene: TRBV7-2; CDR3nt: TGTGCCAGCACCATGGGAGCAGGCACCTACAATGAGCAGTTCTTC; CDR3aa: CASTMGAGTYNEQFF
d_gene: TRBD1; abundance: .; j_gene: TRBJ1-4; v_gene: TRBV9; CDR3nt: TGTGCCAGCAGCGGCCGGGACAGGGCGGAAAAACTGTTTTTT; CDR3aa: CASSGRDRAEKLFF
d_gene: .; abundance: .; j_gene: TRBJ1-2; v_gene: TRBV6-5; CDR3nt: TGTGCCAGCAGTCCCCCCTCCGGGGGGATCTATGGCTACACCTTC; CDR3aa: CASSPPSGGIYGYTF
d_gene: .; abundance: once; j_gene: TRBJ2-2; v_gene: TRBV5-1; CDR3nt: TGCGCCAGCAGCTTGGAACTTGGGGTTACCGGGGAGCTGTTTTTT; CDR3aa: CASSLELGVTGELFF
d_gene: .; abundance: .; j_gene: TRBJ1-2; v_gene: TRBV28; CDR3nt: TGTGCCAGCAGTTCACCGGGCCGCACAAACTATGGCTACACCTTC; CDR3aa: CASSSPGRTNYGYTF
d_gene: .; abundance: .; j_gene: TRBJ2-6; v_gene: TRBV11-2; CDR3nt: TGTGCCAGCATACGGGGTGGCTCTGGGGCCAACGTCCTGACTTTC; CDR3aa: CASIRGGSGANVLTF
d_gene: .; abundance: .; j_gene: TRBJ2-3; v_gene: TRBV19; CDR3nt: TGTGCCAGTAAGGTGACGAGCACAGATACGCAGTATTTT; CDR3aa: CASKVTSTDTQYF
d_gene: .; abundance: .; j_gene: TRBJ2-1; v_gene: TRBV5-4; CDR3nt: TGTGCCATTACAATAGGGGGGTCGGCCTCCTACAATGAGCAGTTCTTC; CDR3aa: CAITIGGSASYNEQFF
d_gene: TRBD2; abundance: .; j_gene: TRBJ2-1; v_gene: TRBV28; CDR3nt: TGTGCCAGCAGTTTCTGGCGGGAGCCAAACAATGAGCAGTTCTTC; CDR3aa: CASSFWREPNNEQFF
d_gene: .; abundance: .; j_gene: TRBJ2-3; v_gene: TRBV10-3; CDR3nt: TGTGCCATCAGCAGAACCGGGACTCACCGGGATACGCAGTATTTT; CDR3aa: CAISRTGTHRDTQYF
d_gene: .; abundance: .; j_gene: TRBJ1-5; v_gene: TRBV28; CDR3nt: TGTGCCAGCAGTTTAGTTGGAATGGCCCAGCATTTT; CDR3aa: CASSLVGMAQHF
d_gene: .; abundance: few; j_gene: TRBJ1-3; v_gene: TRBV12-5; CDR3nt: TGTGCTAGTGGTTTGGTAGTGCAGGGCAGCTCTGGAAACACCATATATTTT; CDR3aa: CASGLVVQGSSGNTIYF
d_gene: TRBD1; abundance: .; j_gene: TRBJ2-7; v_gene: TRBV18; CDR3nt: TGTGCCAGCTCCCTCGGGACAGGTAACTCCTACGAGCAGTACTTC; CDR3aa: CASSLGTGNSYEQYF
d_gene: .; abundance: .; j_gene: TRBJ1-1; v_gene: TRBV29-1; CDR3nt: TGCAGCGCTTCGGGAGCTACGAACACTGAAGCTTTCTTT; CDR3aa: CSASGATNTEAFF
d_gene: .; abundance: .; j_gene: TRBJ2-1; v_gene: TRBV5-1; CDR3nt: TGCGCCAGCAGCTTGGATGGGGGCCGATACAATGAGCAGTTCTTC; CDR3aa: CASSLDGGRYNEQFF
d_gene: .; abundance: .; j_gene: TRBJ2-7; v_gene: TRBV2; CDR3nt: TGTGCCAGCGCGGGTTCCTACGAGCAGTACTTC; CDR3aa: CASAGSYEQYF